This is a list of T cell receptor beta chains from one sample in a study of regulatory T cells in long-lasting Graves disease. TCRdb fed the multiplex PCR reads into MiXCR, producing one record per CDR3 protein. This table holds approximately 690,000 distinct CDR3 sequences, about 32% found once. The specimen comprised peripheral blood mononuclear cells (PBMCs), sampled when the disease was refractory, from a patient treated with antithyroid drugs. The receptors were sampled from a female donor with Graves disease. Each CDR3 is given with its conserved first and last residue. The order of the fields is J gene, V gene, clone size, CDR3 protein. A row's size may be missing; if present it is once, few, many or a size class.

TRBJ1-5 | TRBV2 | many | CASSGHRNSNQPQHF
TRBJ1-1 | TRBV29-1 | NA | CSVAGEETFF
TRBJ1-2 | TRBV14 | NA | CASSPLYRGRGTGYTF
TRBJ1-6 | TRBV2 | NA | CASKRDRGLSPLHF
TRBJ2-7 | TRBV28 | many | CASRGLTWNEQYF
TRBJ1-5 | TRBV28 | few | CASSLLRALINQPQHF
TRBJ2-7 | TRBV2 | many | CASSARGGGEQYF
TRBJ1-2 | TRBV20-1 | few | CSARGDGSNPYGYTF
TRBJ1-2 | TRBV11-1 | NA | CASSLDWWDRGPDYGYTF
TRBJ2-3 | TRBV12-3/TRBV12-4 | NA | CASSLARSGKGGARDTQYF
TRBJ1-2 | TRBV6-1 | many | CASSRTVNYGYTF
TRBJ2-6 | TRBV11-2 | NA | CASSLGVGSGANVLTF
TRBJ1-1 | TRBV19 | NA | CASRRDRDATEAFF
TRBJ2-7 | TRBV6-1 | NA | CASSEGLTSGYEQYF
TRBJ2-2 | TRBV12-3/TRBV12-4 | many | CASSPGRRNTGELFF
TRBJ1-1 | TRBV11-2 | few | CASSFRGQGADNTEAFF
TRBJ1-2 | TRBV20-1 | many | CSASRGTGGYTF
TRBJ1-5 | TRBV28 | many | CASSAGALNQPQHF
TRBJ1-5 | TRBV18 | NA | CASSPYRGENNQPQHF
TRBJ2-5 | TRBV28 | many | CASSPRGEETQYF
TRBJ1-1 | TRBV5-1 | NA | CASSLRNRLNTEAFF
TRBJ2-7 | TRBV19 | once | CASSTNTDRSYEQYF
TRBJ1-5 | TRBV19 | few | CASSIDLTAADHSNQPQHF
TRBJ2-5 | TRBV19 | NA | CASSIYGETQYF
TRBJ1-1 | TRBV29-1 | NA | CSVVFDGEAFF
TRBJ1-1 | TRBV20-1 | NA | CSAAGQDEGSAEAFF
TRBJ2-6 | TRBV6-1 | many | CATVRGGIGSGANVLTF
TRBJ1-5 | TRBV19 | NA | CASKSRGRNQPQHF
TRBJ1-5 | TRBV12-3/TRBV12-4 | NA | CASSFSGRDDQPQHF
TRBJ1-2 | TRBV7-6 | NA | CASSPLTGRGSGGYTF
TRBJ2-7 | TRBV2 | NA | CASSESSSAYEQYF
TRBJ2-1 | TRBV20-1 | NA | CSARDSGTSVRYNEQFF
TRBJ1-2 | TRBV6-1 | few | CASSVRQGAISGYTF
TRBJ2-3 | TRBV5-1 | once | CASSRIAGGNTDTQYF
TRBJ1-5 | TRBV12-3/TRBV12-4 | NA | CASSLNAGGNQPQHF
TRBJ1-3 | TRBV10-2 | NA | CARHRGQFFSGNTIYF
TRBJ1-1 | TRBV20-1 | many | CSAREFGTGNAFF
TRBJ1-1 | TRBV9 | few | CASSVDPGAGTEAFF
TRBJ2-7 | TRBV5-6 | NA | CASSDTASYEQYF
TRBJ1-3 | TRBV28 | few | CASSLSNPAAGNTIYF
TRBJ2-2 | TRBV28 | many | CASSRQRTSGNTGELFF
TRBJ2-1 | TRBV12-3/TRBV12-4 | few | CASSTGTSGASSYNEQFF
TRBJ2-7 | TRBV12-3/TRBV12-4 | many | CASSFIGRYEQYF
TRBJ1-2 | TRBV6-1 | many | CASSVRHSYGYTF
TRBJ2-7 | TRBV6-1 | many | CASSLTESYEQYF
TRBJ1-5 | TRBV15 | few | CATSRDLGLVQPQHF
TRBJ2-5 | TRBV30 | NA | CAWSVQRRSQETQYF
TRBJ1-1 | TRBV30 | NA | CAWIFTRADKNTEAFF
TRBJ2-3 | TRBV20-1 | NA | CSAATSGRAQGTDTQYF
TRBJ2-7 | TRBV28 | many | CASGGRRFDEQYF
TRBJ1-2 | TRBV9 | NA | CASSVDFGGYTF
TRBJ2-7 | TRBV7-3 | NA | CASGIGSALYEQYF
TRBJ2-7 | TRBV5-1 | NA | CASKRTGGVYEQYF
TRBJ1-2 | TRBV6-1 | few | CASRSVSGYTF
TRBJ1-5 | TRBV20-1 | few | CSASPGSPSQLPQHF
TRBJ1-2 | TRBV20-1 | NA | CSARDTENYGYTF
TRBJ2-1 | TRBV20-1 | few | CSAPSGRANEQFF
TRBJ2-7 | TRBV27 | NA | CASSPLIQTATYEQYF
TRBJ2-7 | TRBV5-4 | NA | CASSLGGRTSTYEQYF
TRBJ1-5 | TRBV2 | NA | CASKWDRSNQPQHF